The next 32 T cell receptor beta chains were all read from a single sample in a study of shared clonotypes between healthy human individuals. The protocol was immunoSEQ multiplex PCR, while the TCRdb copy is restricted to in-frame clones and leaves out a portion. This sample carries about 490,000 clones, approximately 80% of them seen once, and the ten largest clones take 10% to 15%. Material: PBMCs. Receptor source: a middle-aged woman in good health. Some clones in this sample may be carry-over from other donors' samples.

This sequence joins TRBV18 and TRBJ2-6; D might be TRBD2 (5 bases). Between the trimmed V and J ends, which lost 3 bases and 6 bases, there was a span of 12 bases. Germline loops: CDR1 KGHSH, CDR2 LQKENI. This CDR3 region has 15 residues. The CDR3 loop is CASSPAGSLANVLTF. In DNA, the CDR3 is TGTGCCAGCTCACCGGCGGGCAGCTTGGCCAACGTCCTGACTTTC.

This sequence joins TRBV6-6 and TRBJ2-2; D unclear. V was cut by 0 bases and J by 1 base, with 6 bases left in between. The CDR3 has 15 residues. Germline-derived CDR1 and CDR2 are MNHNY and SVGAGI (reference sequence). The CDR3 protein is CASSYSNGNTGELFF. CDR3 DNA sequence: TGTGCCAGCAGTTACTCGAACGGGAACACCGGGGAGCTGTTTTTT.

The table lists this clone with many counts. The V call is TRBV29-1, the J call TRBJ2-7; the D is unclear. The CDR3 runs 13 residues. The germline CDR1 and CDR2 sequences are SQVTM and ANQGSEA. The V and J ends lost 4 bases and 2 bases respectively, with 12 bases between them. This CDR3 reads CSVGKGRTYEQYF. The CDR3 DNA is TGCAGCGTTGGGAAGGGTAGAACCTACGAGCAGTACTTC.

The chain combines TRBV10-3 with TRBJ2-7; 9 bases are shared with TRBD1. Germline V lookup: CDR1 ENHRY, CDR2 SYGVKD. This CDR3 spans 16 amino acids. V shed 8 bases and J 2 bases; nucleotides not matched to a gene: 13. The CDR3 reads CAIAGGDGTGTYEQYF. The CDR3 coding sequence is TGTGCCATCGCAGGGGGGGACGGGACAGGGACCTACGAGCAGTACTTC.

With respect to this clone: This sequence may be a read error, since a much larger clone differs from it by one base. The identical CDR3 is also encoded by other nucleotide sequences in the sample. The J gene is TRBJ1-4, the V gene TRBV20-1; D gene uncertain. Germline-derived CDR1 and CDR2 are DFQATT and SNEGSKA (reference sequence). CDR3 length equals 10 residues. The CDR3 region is CSALEEKLFF. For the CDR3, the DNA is TGCAGTGCCCTGGAGGAAAAACTATTTTTT.

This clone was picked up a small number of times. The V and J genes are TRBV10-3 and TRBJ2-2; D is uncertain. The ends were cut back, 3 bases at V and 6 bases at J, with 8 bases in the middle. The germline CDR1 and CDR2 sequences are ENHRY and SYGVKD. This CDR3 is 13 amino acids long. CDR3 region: CAISEGAPGELFF. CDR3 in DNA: TGTGCCATCAGTGAAGGCGCACCCGGGGAGCTGTTTTTT.

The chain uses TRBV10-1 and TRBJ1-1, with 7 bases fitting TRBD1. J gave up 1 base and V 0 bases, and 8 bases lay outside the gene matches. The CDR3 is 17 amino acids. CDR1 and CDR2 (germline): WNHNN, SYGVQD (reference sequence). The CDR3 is CASSESTRGTENTEAFF. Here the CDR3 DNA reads TGCGCCAGCAGTGAGTCGACTCGGGGGACAGAGAACACTGAAGCTTTCTTT.

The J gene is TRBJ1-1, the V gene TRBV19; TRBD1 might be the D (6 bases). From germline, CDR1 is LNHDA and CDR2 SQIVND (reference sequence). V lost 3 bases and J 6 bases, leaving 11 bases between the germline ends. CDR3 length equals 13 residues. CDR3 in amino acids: CASSMVGGAEAFF. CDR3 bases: TGTGCCAGTAGTATGGTGGGGGGCGCTGAAGCTTTCTTT. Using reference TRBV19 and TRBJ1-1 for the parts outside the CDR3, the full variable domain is DGGITQSPKYLFRKEGQNVTLSCEQNLNHDAMYWYRQDPGQGLRLIYYSQIVNDFQKGDIAEGYSVSREKKESFPLTVTSAQKNPTAFYLCASSMVGGAEAFFGQGTRLTVV.

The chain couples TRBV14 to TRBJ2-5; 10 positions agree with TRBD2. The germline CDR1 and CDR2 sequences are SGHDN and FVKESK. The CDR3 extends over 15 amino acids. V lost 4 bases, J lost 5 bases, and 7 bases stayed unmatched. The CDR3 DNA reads TGTGCCAGCAGCCGGTCGGGACTAGCGAGGGAGACCCAGTACTTC. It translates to CASSRSGLARETQYF.

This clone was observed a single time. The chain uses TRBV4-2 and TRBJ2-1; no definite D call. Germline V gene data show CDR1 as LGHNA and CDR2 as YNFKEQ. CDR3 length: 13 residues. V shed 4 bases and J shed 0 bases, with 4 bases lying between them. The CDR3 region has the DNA TGTGCCAGCAGCCGGGACTCCTACAATGAGCAGTTCTTC. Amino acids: CASSRDSYNEQFF.

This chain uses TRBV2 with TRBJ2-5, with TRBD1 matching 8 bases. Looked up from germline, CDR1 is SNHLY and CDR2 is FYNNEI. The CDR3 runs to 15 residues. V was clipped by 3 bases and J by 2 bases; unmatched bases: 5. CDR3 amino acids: CASSDRGQAQETQYF. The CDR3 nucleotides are TGTGCCAGCAGTGATCGGGGACAGGCTCAAGAGACCCAGTACTTC.

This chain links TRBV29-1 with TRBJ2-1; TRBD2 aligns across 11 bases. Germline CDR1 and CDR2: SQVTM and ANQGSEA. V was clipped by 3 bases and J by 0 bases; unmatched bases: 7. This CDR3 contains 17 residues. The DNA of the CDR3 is TGCAGCGTTGAGGGGACTAGCGGCTTTGGCTCCTACAATGAGCAGTTCTTC. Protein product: CSVEGTSGFGSYNEQFF.

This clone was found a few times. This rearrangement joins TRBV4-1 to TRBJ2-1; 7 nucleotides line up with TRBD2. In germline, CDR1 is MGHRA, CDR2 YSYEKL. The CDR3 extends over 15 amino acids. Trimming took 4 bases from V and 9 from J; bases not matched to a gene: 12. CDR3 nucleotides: TGCGCCAGCAGCCGATCGCCCACTAGCGACGTTGAGCAGTTCTTC. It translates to CASSRSPTSDVEQFF.

As DNA, the CDR3 is TGTGCCAGCAGCTTAGTACGACAGGGCTCAGATACGCAGTATTTT. Its translation is CASSLVRQGSDTQYF. The V and J genes are TRBV7-8 and TRBJ2-3; 7 nucleotides match TRBD1. CDR1 and CDR2 from the germline V gene are SGHVS and FQNEAQ. This CDR3 is built from 15 residues. Trimming cost V 1 base and J 4 bases; bases outside gene matches: 5.

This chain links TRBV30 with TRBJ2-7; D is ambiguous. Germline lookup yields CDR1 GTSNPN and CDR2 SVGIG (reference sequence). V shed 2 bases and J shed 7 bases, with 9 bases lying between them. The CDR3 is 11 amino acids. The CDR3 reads CAWSSPREQYF. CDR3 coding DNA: TGTGCCTGGAGTTCCCCAAGGGAGCAGTACTTC.

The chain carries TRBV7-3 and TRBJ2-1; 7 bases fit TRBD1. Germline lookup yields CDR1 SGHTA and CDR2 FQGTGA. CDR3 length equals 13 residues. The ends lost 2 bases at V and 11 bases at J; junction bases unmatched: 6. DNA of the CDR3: TGTGCCAGCAGCTTAGAAGTGGGACAGAAGCAGTTCTTC. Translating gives CASSLEVGQKQFF.

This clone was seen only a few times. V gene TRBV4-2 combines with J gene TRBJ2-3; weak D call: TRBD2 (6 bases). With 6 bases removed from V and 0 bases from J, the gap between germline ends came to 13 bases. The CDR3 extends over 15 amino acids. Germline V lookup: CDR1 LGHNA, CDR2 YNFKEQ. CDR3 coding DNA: TGTGCCAGCAGAGACTATAGCGGAAGCACAGATACGCAGTATTTT. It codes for CASRDYSGSTDTQYF.

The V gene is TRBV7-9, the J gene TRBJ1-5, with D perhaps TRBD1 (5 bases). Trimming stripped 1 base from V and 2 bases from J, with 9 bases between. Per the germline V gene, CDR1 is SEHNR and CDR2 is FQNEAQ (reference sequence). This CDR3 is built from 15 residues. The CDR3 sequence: CASSLGPGRNQPQHF. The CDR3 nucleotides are TGTGCCAGCAGCTTAGGTCCGGGGCGCAATCAGCCCCAGCATTTT.

The CDR3 nucleotides read TGTGCCAGCAGTGCCATAGAGCAGTTCTTC. Residues: CASSAIEQFF. The chain is built from TRBV2 and TRBJ2-1; no firm D call. CDR3 length equals 10 residues. V shed 4 bases and J shed 10 bases, with 5 bases lying between them. From germline, CDR1 is SNHLY and CDR2 FYNNEI.

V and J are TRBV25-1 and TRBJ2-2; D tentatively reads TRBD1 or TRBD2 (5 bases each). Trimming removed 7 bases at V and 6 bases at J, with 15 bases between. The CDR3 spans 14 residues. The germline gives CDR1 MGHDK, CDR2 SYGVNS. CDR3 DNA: TGTGCCAGCACGGTTTCGAGGGGACCCGGGGAGCTGTTTTTT. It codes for CASTVSRGPGELFF.

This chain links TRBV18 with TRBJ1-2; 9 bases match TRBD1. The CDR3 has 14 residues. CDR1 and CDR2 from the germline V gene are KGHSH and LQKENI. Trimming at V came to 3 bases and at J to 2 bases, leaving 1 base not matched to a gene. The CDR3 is CASSPGQGNYGYTF. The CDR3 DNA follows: TGTGCCAGCTCACCGGGACAGGGCAACTATGGCTACACCTTC. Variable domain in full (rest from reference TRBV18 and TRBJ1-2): NAGVMQNPRHLVRRRGQEARLRCSPMKGHSHVYWYRQLPEEGLKFMVYLQKENIIDESGMPKERFSAEFPKEGPSILRIQQVVRGDSAAYFCASSPGQGNYGYTFGSGTRLTVV.

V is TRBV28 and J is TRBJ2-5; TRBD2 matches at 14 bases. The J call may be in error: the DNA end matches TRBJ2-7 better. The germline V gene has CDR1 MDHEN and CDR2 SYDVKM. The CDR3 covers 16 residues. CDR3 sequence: CASSLLGTSGSYEQYF. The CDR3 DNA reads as TGTGCCAGCAGTCTTCTCGGGACTAGCGGGAGTTACGAGCAGTACTTC.

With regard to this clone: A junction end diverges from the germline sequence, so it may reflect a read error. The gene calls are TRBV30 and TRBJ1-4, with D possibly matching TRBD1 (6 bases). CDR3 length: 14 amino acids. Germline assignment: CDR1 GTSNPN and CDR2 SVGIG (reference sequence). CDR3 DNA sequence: TGTGCCTGGAGCGTCGGGACAACCAATGAAAAACTGTTTTTT. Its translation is CAWSVGTTNEKLFF.

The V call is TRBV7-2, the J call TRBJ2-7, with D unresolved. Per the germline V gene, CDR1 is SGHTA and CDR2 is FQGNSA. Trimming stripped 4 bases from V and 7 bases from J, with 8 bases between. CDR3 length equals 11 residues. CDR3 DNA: TGTGCCAGCAGCTCCGGAATTGAGCAGTACTTC. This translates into CASSSGIEQYF.

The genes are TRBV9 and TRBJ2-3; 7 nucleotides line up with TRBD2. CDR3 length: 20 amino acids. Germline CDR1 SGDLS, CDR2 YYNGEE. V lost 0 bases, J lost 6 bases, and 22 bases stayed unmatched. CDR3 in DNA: TGTGCCAGCAGCGTAGCGGGGGGTGGGGCTCAGCGGCCCCACCTGGATACGCAGTATTTT. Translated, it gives CASSVAGGGAQRPHLDTQYF.

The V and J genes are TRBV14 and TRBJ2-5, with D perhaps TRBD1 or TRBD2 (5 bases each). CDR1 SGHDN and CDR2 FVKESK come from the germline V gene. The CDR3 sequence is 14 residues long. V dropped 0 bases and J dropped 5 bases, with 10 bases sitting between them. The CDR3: CASSQERGYETQYF. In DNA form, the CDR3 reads TGTGCCAGCAGCCAAGAGAGGGGCTACGAGACCCAGTACTTC.

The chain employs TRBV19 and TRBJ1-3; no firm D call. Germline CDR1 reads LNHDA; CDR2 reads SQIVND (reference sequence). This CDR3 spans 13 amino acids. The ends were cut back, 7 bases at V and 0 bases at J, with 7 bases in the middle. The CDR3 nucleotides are TGTGCCAGTATGCACGTCTCTGGAAACACCATATATTTT. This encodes CASMHVSGNTIYF.

DNA for the CDR3: TGTGCCAGCAGTTTAATTGACAGGGCGCAAGAGACCCAGTACTTC. This translates into CASSLIDRAQETQYF. This chain connects TRBV28 to TRBJ2-5; TRBD1 matches 7 bases. CDR3 length: 15 residues. Germline trimming cut 2 bases from V and 2 bases from J; bases unmatched to any gene: 5. Germline lookup yields CDR1 MDHEN and CDR2 SYDVKM.

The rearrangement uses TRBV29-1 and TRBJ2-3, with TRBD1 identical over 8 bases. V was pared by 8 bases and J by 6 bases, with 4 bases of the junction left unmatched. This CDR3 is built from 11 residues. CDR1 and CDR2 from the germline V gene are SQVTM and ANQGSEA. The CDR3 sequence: CSQTGVDTQYF. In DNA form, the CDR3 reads TGCAGCCAGACAGGGGTCGATACGCAGTATTTT.

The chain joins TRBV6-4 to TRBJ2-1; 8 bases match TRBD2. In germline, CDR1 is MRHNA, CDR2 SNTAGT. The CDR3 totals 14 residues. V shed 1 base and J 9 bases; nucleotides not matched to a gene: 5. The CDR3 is CASSDWAGGGEQFF. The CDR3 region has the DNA TGTGCCAGCAGTGACTGGGCGGGGGGCGGTGAGCAGTTCTTC.

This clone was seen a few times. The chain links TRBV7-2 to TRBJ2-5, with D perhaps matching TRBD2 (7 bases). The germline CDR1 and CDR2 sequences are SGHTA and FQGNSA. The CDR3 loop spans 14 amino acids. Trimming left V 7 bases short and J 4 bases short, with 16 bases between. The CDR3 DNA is TGTGCCAGCATTCGGGGAGGGGGGCCAGAGACCCAGTACTTC. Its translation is CASIRGGGPETQYF. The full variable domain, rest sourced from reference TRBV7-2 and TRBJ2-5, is GAGVSQSPSNKVTEKGKDVELRCDPISGHTALYWYRQSLGQGLEFLIYFQGNSAPDKSGLPSDRFSAERTGGSVSTLTIQRTQQEDSAVYLCASIRGGGPETQYFGPGTRLLVL.

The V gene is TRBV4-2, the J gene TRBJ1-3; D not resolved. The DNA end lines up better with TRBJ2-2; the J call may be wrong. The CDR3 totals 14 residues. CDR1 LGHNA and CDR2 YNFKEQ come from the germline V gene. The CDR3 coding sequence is TGTGCCAGCAGCCAAGATACCCCCAGCGGGGAGCTGTTTTTT. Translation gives CASSQDTPSGELFF.